The TCR beta chain described here comes from a study of cytomegalovirus exposure and HLA in healthy donors. Overall study: Both the 100 to 150 validation repertoires and the 500 to 700 first-cohort repertoires used the same platform, as reported by a later analysis. Overall study findings and caveats: Later, an analysis found that TCR clusters from the first cohort tended to co-occur in the 90 to 150 validation repertoires. 150 to 200 TCR beta chains were listed as cytomegalovirus-associated. The CMV antigen specificity of a few CMV-associated chains was confirmed through in vitro analysis.

The V gene lost 3 bases and the J gene lost 4 bases, with 12 bases spanning the gap. CDR3 size: 14 residues. Germline V lookup: CDR1 SGDLS, CDR2 YYNGEE. The table came from immunoSEQ multiplex PCR; TCRdb's copy has only in-frame clones and leaves some out. Altogether about 140,000 clones are present, around four fifths being singletons, with the ten largest covering approximately 30%. Turning to this clone: Antigen specificity is unknown.

The V and J genes are TRBV9 and TRBJ2-3; possibly TRBD1 for D (6 bases). The material sequenced was PBMCs. This clonotype originated in a man aged 25 to 40 in good health and CMV-seropositive. The CDR3 DNA reads TGTGCCAGCAGCGCGTTGGACAGTTCAGATACGCAGTATTTT. Amino acid sequence: CASSALDSSDTQYF.